The text below deals with one T cell receptor beta chain. Its target is unknown. At one boundary the junction diverges from the germline segment, which might be a read error. This record comes from a study of T cells in Graves' hyperthyroidism and ophthalmopathy. CDR1 is SGHTA, CDR2 FQGNSA, per germline. This CDR3 has 15 amino acids. Study-wide results and limits: Ophthalmopathy was distinguished from stable hyperthyroidism by 13 V-J signatures.

RNA transcripts provided the source from which TCR beta CDR3 regions were amplified. HTBI primers were employed in a first-round RT-PCR of the TCR CDR3. TCRdb re-called the multiplex PCR reads with MiXCR, one entry per CDR3 protein. The sample holds about 840,000 distinct CDR3 sequences, 38% seen once. Material for sequencing was blood. The rearrangement links TRBV7-2 to TRBJ2-7, with TRBD1 identical over 9 bases. This TCR was sampled from a man aged 18 to 30 with Graves' hyperthyroidism. The DNA for the CDR3 is TGTGCCAGCAGCCAAGGACAGGGGCGGACCTACAAGCAGTACTTC. Amino acid sequence: CASSQGQGRTYKQYF.